A selection of T cell receptor beta chains follows, all from one sample in a study of T cells in localized non-small cell lung cancer. Measured with immunoSEQ multiplex PCR; TCRdb has only the in-frame clones, and not every one. The table includes about 22,000 clones, 75% to 90% detected once. Sequenced here: PBMCs, sampled before any cancer treatment. These receptors came from a man aged 40 to 69 with stage II squamous cell lung carcinoma. CDR3s include the opening cysteine and the closing phenylalanine or tryptophan. The D gene is left open where the match is weak. Some rows mark clone size as missing; the rest say once, few, many or name a class of expanded clone.

V	size	D	J	DNA	CDR3
TRBV5-6	-	-	TRBJ1-2	TGTGCCAGCAACCTAGAAGGGGCCGGCGGCTATGGCTACACCTTC	CASNLEGAGGYGYTF
TRBV9	-	TRBD2	TRBJ2-7	TGTGCCAGCAGCGGATATAGCGGGGGGGCCTACGAGCAGTACTTC	CASSGYSGGAYEQYF
TRBV6-6	-	TRBD1	TRBJ1-4	TGTGCCAGCAGTACCCCGACAGGGGGAGAAAAACTGTTTTTT	CASSTPTGGEKLFF
TRBV5-4	-	-	TRBJ1-1	TGTGCCAGCAGCTTGAAAGTGGGGGGGAACACTGAAGCTTTCTTT	CASSLKVGGNTEAFF
TRBV29-1	-	TRBD1	TRBJ1-2	TGCAGCGTTGGGGGACAGGGCTGGGGCTACACCTTC	CSVGGQGWGYTF
TRBV7-8	once	-	TRBJ1-2	TGTGCCAGCAGCTTAGCCCACAGCGGGGACTATGGCTACACCTTC	CASSLAHSGDYGYTF
TRBV2	-	-	TRBJ1-5	TGTGCCAGCAGGGAGGGAATTAACAATCAGCCCCAGCATTTT	CASREGINNQPQHF
TRBV6-5	-	-	TRBJ1-3	TGTGCCAGCCAAGGGGGGACTGGAAACACCATATATTTT	CASQGGTGNTIYF
TRBV6-6	-	-	TRBJ1-2	TGTGCCAGCAGTGGACAGCAACAAGGCCTCTATGGCTACACCTTC	CASSGQQQGLYGYTF
TRBV7-9	-	-	TRBJ2-3	TGTGCCAGCAGCTTATCGGGGTGGGGCACAGATACGCAGTATTTT	CASSLSGWGTDTQYF
TRBV19	-	-	TRBJ2-7	TGTGCCACCTCGGGGGCAGGGAATCGAGAGCAGTACTTC	CATSGAGNREQYF
TRBV7-7	-	TRBD1	TRBJ2-5	TGTGCTAGCAGCCGCGGGACAGGGGCAGAGACCCAGTACTTC	CASSRGTGAETQYF
TRBV5-8	-	-	TRBJ2-1	TGTGCCAGCAGCTCGGAACTCCCCGTTTACAATGAGCAGTTCTTC	CASSSELPVYNEQFF
TRBV6-1	-	-	TRBJ2-1	TGTGCCAGCAGTGAATACACCTACAATGAGCAGTTCTTC	CASSEYTYNEQFF
TRBV9	-	TRBD2	TRBJ2-5	TGTGCCAGCAGCGTAGGGACTAGCTTAACGGGGGCCCAGTACTTC	CASSVGTSLTGAQYF
TRBV4-3	-	TRBD2	TRBJ2-3	TGCGCCAGCAGCCCCGGTCAGGCTAGCGGGGCTATTACAGATACGCAGTATTTT	CASSPGQASGAITDTQYF
TRBV7-9	-	TRBD1	TRBJ2-1	TGTGCCAGCAGCTTCGGACAGGGGGCTGGCAATGAGCAGTTCTTC	CASSFGQGAGNEQFF
TRBV11-2	-	-	TRBJ2-3	TGTGCCAGCAGCTCTCAGGGTTTAGATACGCAGTATTTT	CASSSQGLDTQYF
TRBV19	-	-	TRBJ1-5	TGTGCCAGTAGTATATCCCGACAGACTAATCAGCCCCAGCATTTT	CASSISRQTNQPQHF
TRBV25-1	-	TRBD1	TRBJ2-2	TGTGCCAGCTCACTACAGGGGGCCGGGGAGCTGTTTTTT	CASSLQGAGELFF
TRBV5-5	-	-	TRBJ2-7	TGTGCTGGGGCAGGGGCTCCCTACGAGCAGTACTTC	CAGAGAPYEQYF
TRBV10-3	-	TRBD2	TRBJ2-3	TGTGCCATCAGTGAAAAACCCGGGACTAGCGTTAATTTT	CAISEKPGTSVNF
TRBV11-3	-	TRBD2	TRBJ2-3	TGTGCCAGCAAGGCGGGGGGGCCCGAAGATACGCAGTATTTT	CASKAGGPEDTQYF
TRBV20-1	few	-	TRBJ1-1	TGCAGTGCTCGCCCCCGCCCGGAAGCTTTCTTT	CSARPRPEAFF
TRBV6-5	-	-	TRBJ1-1	TGTGCCAGCAGTTACAGTGTGAACCCCTTGTCCACTGAAGCTTTCTTT	CASSYSVNPLSTEAFF
TRBV28	-	TRBD1	TRBJ1-4	TGTGCCAGCAGTCCGGGACAGGGTGTAGGAAAACTGTTTTTT	CASSPGQGVGKLFF
TRBV6-4	few	-	TRBJ1-1	TGTGCCAGCAGGGATCTAGGCAGGAACACTGAAGCTTTCTTT	CASRDLGRNTEAFF
TRBV5-1	-	-	TRBJ1-2	TGCGCCAGCAGCCCGCAGCCGACTAACTATGGCTACACCTTC	CASSPQPTNYGYTF
TRBV10-2	-	-	TRBJ1-5	TGCGCCAGCAGTGCCGAGGGTTGGCAGCCCCAGCATTTT	CASSAEGWQPQHF
TRBV19	-	-	TRBJ1-5	TGTGCCAGTAGTATAGTCCCCCCCTGGGGCAATCAGCCCCAGCATTTT	CASSIVPPWGNQPQHF
TRBV27	-	-	TRBJ2-2	TGTGCCAGCAGTAATTTCCCCGGCTCCCAATCCGGGGAGCTGTTTTTT	CASSNFPGSQSGELFF
TRBV18	-	-	TRBJ2-3	TGTGCCAGCTCACCACCCCGCAGCACAGATACGCAGTATTTT	CASSPPRSTDTQYF
TRBV27	few	-	TRBJ2-5	TGTGCCAGCAGTTTATCCCCCCGGGGCCCAGAGGGGATCCAAGAGACCCAGTACTTC	CASSLSPRGPEGIQETQYF
TRBV6-5	-	TRBD1	TRBJ1-6	TGTGCCAGCAGGACAGGGCCTAATTCACCCCTCCACTTT	CASRTGPNSPLHF
TRBV6-5	-	TRBD2	TRBJ2-3	TGTGCCAGCAGTTTCCTAGCGGGGGGATACACAGGTACGCAGTATTTT	CASSFLAGGYTGTQYF
TRBV2	-	-	TRBJ2-3	TGTGCCAGCAGCTTGACAGAAGATACGCAGTATTTT	CASSLTEDTQYF
TRBV4-3	-	-	TRBJ2-2	TGCGCCAGCAGCCAAGTCGATTCCGGTCCGACGAACACCGGGGAGCTGTTTTTT	CASSQVDSGPTNTGELFF
TRBV11-2	-	-	TRBJ2-7	TGTGCCAGCAGCCTCACAGGGTTCCCTACACACTTC	CASSLTGFPTHF
TRBV7-9	-	-	TRBJ1-1	TGTGCCAGCAGCTTTATGGGGCTGAACACTGAAGCTTTCTTT	CASSFMGLNTEAFF
TRBV5-6	-	-	TRBJ2-6	TGTGCCAGCTTAACAAAGAGCTCTGGGGCCAACGTCCTGACTTTC	CASLTKSSGANVLTF
TRBV4-3	-	TRBD1	TRBJ2-3	TGCGCCAGCAGCCAACTGGACAGGGACACAGATACGCAGTATTTT	CASSQLDRDTDTQYF
TRBV18	-	TRBD2	TRBJ2-7	TGTGCCAGCTCACCGCCTACTAGCGACGAGCAGTACTTC	CASSPPTSDEQYF
TRBV5-8	-	TRBD2	TRBJ2-1	TGTGCCAGCAGCACCTGGGGCGGGAGCGTCGATGAGCAGTTCTTC	CASSTWGGSVDEQFF
TRBV10-3	-	TRBD1	TRBJ2-2	TGTGCCATCACCATGGGCAGGGGGCACGACACCGGGGAGCTGTTTTTT	CAITMGRGHDTGELFF
TRBV19	-	TRBD2	TRBJ2-7	TGTGCCAGTAAGGAGGCGGGGGACCTCGAGCAGTACTTC	CASKEAGDLEQYF
TRBV6-5	-	-	TRBJ2-5	TGTGCCAGCAAGACGGGTGAGACCCAGTACTTC	CASKTGETQYF
TRBV6-5	-	TRBD2	TRBJ2-1	TGTGCCAGCACCCCTAGCGGGAGAGCGTACAATGAGCAGTTCTTC	CASTPSGRAYNEQFF
TRBV10-3	-	-	TRBJ1-6	TGTGCCATCAGTGAGTCAACGGGGGCTGGCACCTATAATTCACCCCTCCACTTT	CAISESTGAGTYNSPLHF
TRBV28	once	-	TRBJ1-1	TGTGCCAGCAGACTCCTCCCGGTTGAGACTGAAGCTTTCTTT	CASRLLPVETEAFF
TRBV27	-	-	TRBJ2-5	TGTGCCAGCAGTGGGAGCGGACAAGAGACCCAGTACTTC	CASSGSGQETQYF
TRBV19	-	-	TRBJ1-1	TGTGCCAGTAGTACATCAACATATAACACTGAAGCTTTCTTT	CASSTSTYNTEAFF
TRBV13	-	TRBD2	TRBJ2-1	TGTGCCAGCAGTAAGAGCGGGAGTAACTACAATGAGCAGTTCTTC	CASSKSGSNYNEQFF
TRBV6-5	few	-	TRBJ1-1	TGTGCCAGCAGTTATTTATCGAACACTGAAGCTTTCTTT	CASSYLSNTEAFF
TRBV6-5	-	TRBD2	TRBJ2-1	TGTGCCAGCAGTTATACTAGCGGGGGGAAAGGTGAGCAGTTCTTC	CASSYTSGGKGEQFF